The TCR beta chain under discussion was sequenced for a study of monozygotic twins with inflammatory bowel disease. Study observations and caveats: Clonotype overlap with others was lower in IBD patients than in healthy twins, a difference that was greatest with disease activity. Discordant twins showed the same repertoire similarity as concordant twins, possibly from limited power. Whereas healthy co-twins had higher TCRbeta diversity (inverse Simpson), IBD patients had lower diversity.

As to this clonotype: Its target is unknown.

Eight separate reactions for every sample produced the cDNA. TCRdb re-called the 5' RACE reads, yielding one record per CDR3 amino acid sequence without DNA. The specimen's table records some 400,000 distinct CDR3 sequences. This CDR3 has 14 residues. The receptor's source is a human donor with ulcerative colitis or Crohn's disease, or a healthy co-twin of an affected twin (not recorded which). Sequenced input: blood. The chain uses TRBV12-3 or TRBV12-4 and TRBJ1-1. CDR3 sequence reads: CASSLVPMNTEAFF.